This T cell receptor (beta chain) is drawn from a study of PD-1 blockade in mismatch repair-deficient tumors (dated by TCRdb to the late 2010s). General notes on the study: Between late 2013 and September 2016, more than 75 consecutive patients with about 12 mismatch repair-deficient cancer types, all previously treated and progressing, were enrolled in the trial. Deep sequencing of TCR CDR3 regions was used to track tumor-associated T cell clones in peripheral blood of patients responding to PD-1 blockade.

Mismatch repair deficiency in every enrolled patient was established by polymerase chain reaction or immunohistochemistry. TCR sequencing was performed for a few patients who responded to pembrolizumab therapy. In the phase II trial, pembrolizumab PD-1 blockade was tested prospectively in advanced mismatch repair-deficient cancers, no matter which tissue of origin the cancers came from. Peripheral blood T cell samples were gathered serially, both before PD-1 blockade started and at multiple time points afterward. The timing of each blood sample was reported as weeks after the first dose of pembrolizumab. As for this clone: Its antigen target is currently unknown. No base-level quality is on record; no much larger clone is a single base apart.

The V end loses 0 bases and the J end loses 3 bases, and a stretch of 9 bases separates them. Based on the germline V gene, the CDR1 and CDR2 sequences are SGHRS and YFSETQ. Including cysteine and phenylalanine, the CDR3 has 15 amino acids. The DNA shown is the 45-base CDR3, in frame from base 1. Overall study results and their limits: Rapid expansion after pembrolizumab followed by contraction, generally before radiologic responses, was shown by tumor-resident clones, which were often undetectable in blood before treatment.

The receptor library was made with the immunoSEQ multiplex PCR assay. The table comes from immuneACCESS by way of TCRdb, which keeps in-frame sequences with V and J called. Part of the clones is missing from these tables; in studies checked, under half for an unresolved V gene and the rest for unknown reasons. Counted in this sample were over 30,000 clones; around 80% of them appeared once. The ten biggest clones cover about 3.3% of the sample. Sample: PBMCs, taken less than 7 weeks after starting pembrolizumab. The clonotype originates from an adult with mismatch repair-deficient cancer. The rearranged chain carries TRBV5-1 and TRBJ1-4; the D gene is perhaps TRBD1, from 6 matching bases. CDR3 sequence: CASSLVGAANEKLFF. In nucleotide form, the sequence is TGCGCCAGCAGCTTGGTGGGGGCTGCTAATGAAAAACTGTTTTTT.